Below are 8 T cell receptor beta chains sequenced from a single sample in a study of CD8 T cells in ankylosing spondylitis. A single record per CDR3 protein comes from TCRdb applying MiXCR to the 5' RACE reads. The sample includes 200,000 or so distinct CDR3 sequences, under 15% seen only once; the top ten take 11%. Input material: blood, either unsorted or a sorted T cell fraction (not recorded which). Source of these receptors: a female donor with ankylosing spondylitis or in good health (not recorded which).

Many counts were recorded for this clonotype. The chain has TRBV5-6 and TRBJ2-7; 7 bases agree with TRBD1. Germline CDR1 and CDR2: SGHDT and YYEEEE. V shed 2 bases and J 2 bases; nucleotides not matched to a gene: 7. The CDR3 consists of 15 residues. CDR3 coding DNA: TGTGCCAGCAGCTTAGTTGACAGGGTGACCTACGAGCAGTACTTC. Its translation is CASSLVDRVTYEQYF.

V is TRBV2 and J is TRBJ2-7; D is possibly TRBD1 or TRBD2 (5 bases each). V lost 6 bases, J lost 0 bases, and 15 bases lay in between. The length of the CDR3 is 15 residues. The germline gives CDR1 SNHLY, CDR2 FYNNEI. The CDR3: CASRGLRASSYEQYF. DNA for the CDR3: TGTGCCAGCAGAGGACTCAGGGCGAGCTCCTACGAGCAGTACTTC.

This clonotype was detected ten times or more. The rearrangement links TRBV14 to TRBJ2-1; 11 nucleotides align to TRBD2. The J segment lost 0 bases and the V segment lost 1 base, leaving 11 bases of the junction unmatched. The CDR3 totals 20 residues. The germline V gene has CDR1 SGHDN and CDR2 FVKESK. CDR3 sequence (DNA): TGTGCCAGCAGCCAAGTCTCGGGACTAGCGGATCTTAGCTCCTACAATGAGCAGTTCTTC. Amino acid sequence: CASSQVSGLADLSSYNEQFF.

Notes on this clonotype: Being one base from a much bigger clone, this may be a read error. The chain uses TRBV20-1 and TRBJ2-1; D is tentatively TRBD1 or TRBD2 (6 bases each). Germline V gene lookup returns CDR1 DFQATT and CDR2 SNEGSKA (reference sequence). This CDR3 is 15 amino acids long. CDR3: CSAREGGPSYNKQFF. In DNA, the CDR3 is TGCAGTGCTAGAGAGGGGGGCCCCTCCTACAATAAGCAGTTCTTC.

In its sample, this clonotype was seen many times. This rearrangement joins TRBV12-3 or TRBV12-4 to TRBJ1-5; 9 bases line up with TRBD1. The CDR3 runs to 15 residues. The junction had 10 bases not matched to a gene; V was cut back by 6 bases and J by 7 bases. The DNA for the CDR3 is TGTGCCAGCAGCCCCGGGACAGGGAAGGACCAGCCCCAGCATTTT. Protein sequence: CASSPGTGKDQPQHF.

The V gene is TRBV20-1, the J gene TRBJ2-3; D perhaps matches TRBD2 (5 bases). CDR3 length equals 15 residues. Between the trimmed V and J ends, which lost 3 bases and 0 bases, there was a span of 13 bases. Germline V gene data show CDR1 as DFQATT and CDR2 as SNEGSKA (reference sequence). The CDR3 DNA reads TGCAGTGCTAGCGACGTCGGGATAAGCACAGATACGCAGTATTTT. The encoded protein is CSASDVGISTDTQYF.

This clonotype has a count of ten or more. The chain recombines TRBV20-1 with TRBJ2-3; 8 positions agree with TRBD2. Germline CDR1 reads DFQATT; CDR2 reads SNEGSKA (reference sequence). J was trimmed by 0 bases and V by 5 bases; bases with no gene match: 7. There are 15 residues in the CDR3. The CDR3 loop is CSAYFSGISTDTQYF. The CDR3, as DNA: TGCAGTGCTTACTTTAGCGGGATTAGCACAGATACGCAGTATTTT.

On this clonotype: Given a much more abundant clone one base away, this may be a read error. The chain links TRBV12-3 or TRBV12-4 to TRBJ1-4; no clear D. The CDR3 runs 14 residues. The CDR3: CTSSLGSIREKLFF. The CDR3 DNA follows: TGTACCAGCAGTTTGGGGAGTATCAGAGAAAAACTGTTTTTT.